In this sample, the clone carrying this TCR beta chain turned up many times. Its antigen is unknown. These data come from a study of Graves' ophthalmopathy and Graves' hyperthyroidism. In the study overall: Peripheral blood samples were taken at initial diagnosis, before any treatment. Findings and limits, study-wide: In blood, most expanded thyroid clonotypes above 0.001 frequency were also detected. Its predictions of ophthalmopathy progression gave the model 55% to 71% sensitivity and 72% to 85% specificity.

V was cut by 0 bases and J by 2 bases, with 8 bases left in between. The CDR3 totals 14 residues. Germline loops: CDR1 SGDLS, CDR2 YYNGEE. The sequenced template was RNA, covering the TCR beta CDR3 region. Scientists carried out first-round RT-PCR using HTBI primers and then a second-round multiplex PCR. TCRdb processed the multiplex PCR reads anew with MiXCR; each CDR3 protein has one entry. The table lists fewer than 600,000 distinct CDR3 sequences, around 14% of them singletons. Sampling around 9.8 ml of fresh peripheral blood provided the PBMCs. This clonotype was sampled from a woman in her twenties or thirties with Graves' ophthalmopathy. Sequencing was done on a sample of blood. The gene calls are TRBV9 and TRBJ2-5; D is undetermined. The CDR3 DNA reads as TGTGCCAGCAGCGTAGACGGCCGGCAAGAGACCCAGTACTTC. Translation gives CASSVDGRQETQYF. Full variable domain (missing parts from reference TRBV9 and TRBJ2-5): DSGVTQTPKHLITATGQRVTLRCSPRSGDLSVYWYQQSLDQGLQFLIQYYNGEERAKGNILERFSAQQFPDLHSELNLSSLELGDSALYFCASSVDGRQETQYFGPGTRLLVL.